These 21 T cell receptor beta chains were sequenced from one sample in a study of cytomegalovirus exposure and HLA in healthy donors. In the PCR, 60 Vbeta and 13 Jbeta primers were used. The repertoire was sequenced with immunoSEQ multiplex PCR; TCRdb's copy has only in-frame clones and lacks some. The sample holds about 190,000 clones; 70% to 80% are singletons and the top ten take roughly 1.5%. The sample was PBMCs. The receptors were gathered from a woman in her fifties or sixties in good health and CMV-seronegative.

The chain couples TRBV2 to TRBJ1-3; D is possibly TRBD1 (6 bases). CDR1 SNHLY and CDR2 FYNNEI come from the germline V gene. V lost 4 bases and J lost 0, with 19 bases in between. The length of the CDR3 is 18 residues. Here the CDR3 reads CASSARGARRISGNTIYF. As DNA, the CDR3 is TGTGCCAGCAGTGCACGGGGGGCGAGACGGATCTCTGGAAACACCATATATTTT.

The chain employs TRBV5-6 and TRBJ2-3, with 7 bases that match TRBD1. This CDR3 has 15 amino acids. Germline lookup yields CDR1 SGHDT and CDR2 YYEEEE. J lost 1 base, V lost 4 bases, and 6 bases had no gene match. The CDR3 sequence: CASSERQGGTDTQYF. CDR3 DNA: TGTGCCAGCAGCGAGCGACAGGGCGGCACAGATACGCAGTATTTT.

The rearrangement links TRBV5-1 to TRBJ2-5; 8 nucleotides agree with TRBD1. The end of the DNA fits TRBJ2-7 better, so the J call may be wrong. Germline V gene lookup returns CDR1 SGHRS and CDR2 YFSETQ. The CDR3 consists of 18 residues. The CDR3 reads CASSLGTGTAKTTYEQYF. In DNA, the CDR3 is TGCGCCAGCAGCTTGGGGACAGGGACCGCCAAAACTACCTACGAGCAGTACTTC.

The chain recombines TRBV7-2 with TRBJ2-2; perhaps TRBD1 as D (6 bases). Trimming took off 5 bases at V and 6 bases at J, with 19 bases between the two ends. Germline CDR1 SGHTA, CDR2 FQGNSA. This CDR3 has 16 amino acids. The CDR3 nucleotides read TGTGCCAGCAGCCAAACAGGGAAGGTCGGGGCCGGGGAGCTGTTTTTT. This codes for CASSQTGKVGAGELFF.

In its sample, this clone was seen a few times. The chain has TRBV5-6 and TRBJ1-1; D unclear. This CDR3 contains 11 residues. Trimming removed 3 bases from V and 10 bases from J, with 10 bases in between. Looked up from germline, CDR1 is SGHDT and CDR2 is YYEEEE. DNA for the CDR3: TGTGCCAGCAGCTCCCTCGAGGGAGCTTTCTTT. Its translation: CASSSLEGAFF.

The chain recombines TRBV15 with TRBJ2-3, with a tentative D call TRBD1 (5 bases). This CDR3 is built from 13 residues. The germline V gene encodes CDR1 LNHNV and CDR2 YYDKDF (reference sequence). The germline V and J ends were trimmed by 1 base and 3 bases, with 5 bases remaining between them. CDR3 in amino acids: CATSRGQTDTQYF. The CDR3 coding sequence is TGTGCCACCAGCAGAGGACAGACAGATACGCAGTATTTT.

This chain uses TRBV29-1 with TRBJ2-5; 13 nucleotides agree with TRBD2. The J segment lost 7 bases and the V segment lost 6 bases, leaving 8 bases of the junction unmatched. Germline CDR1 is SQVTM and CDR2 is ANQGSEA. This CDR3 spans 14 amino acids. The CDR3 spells CSVGLAGELVTQYF. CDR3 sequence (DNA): TGCAGCGTCGGACTAGCGGGGGAACTGGTGACCCAGTACTTC. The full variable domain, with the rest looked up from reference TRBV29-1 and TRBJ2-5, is SAVISQKPSRDICQRGTSLTIQCQVDSQVTMMFWYRQQPGQSLTLIATANQGSEATYESGFVIDKFPISRPNLTFSTLTVSNMSPEDSSIYLCSVGLAGELVTQYFGPGTRLLVL.

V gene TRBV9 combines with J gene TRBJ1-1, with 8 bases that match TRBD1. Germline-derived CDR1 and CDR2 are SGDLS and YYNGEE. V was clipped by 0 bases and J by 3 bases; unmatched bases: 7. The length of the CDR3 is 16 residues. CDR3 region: CASSVGPGGMDTEAFF. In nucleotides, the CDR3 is TGTGCCAGCAGCGTAGGGCCAGGGGGCATGGACACTGAAGCTTTCTTT.

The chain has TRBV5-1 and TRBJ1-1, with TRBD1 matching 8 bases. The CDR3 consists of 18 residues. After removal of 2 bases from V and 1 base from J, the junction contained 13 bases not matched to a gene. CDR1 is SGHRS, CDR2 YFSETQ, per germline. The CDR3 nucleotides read TGCGCCAGCAGCTTACGACAGGGGACGGAAAGGAGGAACACTGAAGCTTTCTTT. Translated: CASSLRQGTERRNTEAFF. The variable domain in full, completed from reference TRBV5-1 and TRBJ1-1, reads KAGVTQTPRYLIKTRGQQVTLSCSPISGHRSVSWYQQTPGQGLQFLFEYFSETQRNKGNFPGRFSGRQFSNSRSEMNVSTLELGDSALYLCASSLRQGTERRNTEAFFGQGTRLTVV.

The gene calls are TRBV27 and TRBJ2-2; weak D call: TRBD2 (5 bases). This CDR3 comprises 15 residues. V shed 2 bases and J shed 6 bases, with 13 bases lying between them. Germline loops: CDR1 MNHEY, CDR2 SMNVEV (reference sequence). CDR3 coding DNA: TGTGCCAGCAGTTTAGGTCTCGGGGTCCCCGGGGAGCTGTTTTTT. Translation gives CASSLGLGVPGELFF.

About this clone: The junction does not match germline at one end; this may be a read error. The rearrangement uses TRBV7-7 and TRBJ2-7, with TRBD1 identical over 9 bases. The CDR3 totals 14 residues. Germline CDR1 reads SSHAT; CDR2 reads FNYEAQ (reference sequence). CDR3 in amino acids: CASSLGTGPAEQYF. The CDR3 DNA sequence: TGTGCTAGCAGCTTAGGGACAGGGCCGGCCGAGCAGTACTTC.

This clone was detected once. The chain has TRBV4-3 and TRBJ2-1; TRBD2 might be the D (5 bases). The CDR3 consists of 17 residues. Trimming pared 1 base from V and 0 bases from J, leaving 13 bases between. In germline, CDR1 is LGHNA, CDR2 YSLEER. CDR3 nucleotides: TGCGCCAGCAGCCAAGGGGCTAGCCAAAGCTCCTACAATGAGCAGTTCTTC. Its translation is CASSQGASQSSYNEQFF.

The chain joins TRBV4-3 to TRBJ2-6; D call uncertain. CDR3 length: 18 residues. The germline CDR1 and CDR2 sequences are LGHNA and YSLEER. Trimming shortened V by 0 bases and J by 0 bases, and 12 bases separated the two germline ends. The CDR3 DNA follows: TGCGCCAGCAGCCAAGAGGTCGCGCCGAACTCTGGGGCCAACGTCCTGACTTTC. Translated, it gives CASSQEVAPNSGANVLTF.

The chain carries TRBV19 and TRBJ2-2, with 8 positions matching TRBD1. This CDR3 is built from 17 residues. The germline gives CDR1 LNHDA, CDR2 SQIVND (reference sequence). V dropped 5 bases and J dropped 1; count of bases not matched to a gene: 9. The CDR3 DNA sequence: TGTGCCAGTAGTCGCCGAGAAGGGACAGGGAACACCGGGGAGCTGTTTTTT. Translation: CASSRREGTGNTGELFF.

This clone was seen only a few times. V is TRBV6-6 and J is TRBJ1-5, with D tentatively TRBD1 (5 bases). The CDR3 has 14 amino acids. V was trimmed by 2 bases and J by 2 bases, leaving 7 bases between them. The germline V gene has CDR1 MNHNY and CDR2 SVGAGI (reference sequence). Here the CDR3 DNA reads TGTGCCAGCAGTTACGGGGCCCGCAATCAGCCCCAGCATTTT. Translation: CASSYGARNQPQHF.

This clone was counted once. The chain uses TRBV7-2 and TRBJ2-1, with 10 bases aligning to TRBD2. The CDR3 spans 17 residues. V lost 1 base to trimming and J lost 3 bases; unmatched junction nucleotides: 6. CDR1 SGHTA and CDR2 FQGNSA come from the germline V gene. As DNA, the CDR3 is TGTGCCAGCAGCTTAGAAGCAAGCGGGAGGGGCTACAATGAGCAGTTCTTC. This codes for CASSLEASGRGYNEQFF.

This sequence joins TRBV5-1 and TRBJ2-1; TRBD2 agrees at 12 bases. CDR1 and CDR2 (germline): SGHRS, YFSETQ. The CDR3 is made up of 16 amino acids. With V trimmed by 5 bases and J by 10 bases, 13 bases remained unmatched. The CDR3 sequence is CASSPDPGLAGQEQFF. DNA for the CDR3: TGCGCCAGCAGTCCCGACCCCGGACTAGCGGGGCAGGAGCAGTTCTTC.

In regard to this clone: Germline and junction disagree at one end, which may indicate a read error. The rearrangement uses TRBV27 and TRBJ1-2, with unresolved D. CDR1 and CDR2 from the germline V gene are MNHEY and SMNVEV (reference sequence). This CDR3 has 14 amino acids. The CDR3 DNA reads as TGTGCCAGCAGTATATCTGGGCCTAACTATGGCTACACCTTC. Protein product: CASSISGPNYGYTF.

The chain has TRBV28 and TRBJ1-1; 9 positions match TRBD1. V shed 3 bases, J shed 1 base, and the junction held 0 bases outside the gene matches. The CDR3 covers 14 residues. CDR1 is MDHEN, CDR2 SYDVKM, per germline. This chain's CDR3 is CASSLGQGNTEAFF. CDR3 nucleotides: TGTGCCAGCAGTTTGGGACAGGGGAACACTGAAGCTTTCTTT. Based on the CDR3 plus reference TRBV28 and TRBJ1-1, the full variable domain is DVKVTQSSRYLVKRTGEKVFLECVQDMDHENMFWYRQDPGLGLRLIYFSYDVKMKEKGDIPEGYSVSREKKERFSLILESASTNQTSMYLCASSLGQGNTEAFFGQGTRLTVV.

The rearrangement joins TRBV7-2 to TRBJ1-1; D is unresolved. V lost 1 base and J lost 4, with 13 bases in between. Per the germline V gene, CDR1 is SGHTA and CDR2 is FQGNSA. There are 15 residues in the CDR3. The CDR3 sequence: CASSLEARGITEAFF. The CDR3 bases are TGTGCCAGCAGCTTAGAGGCCAGAGGGATCACTGAAGCTTTCTTT. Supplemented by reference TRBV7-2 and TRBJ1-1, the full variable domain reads GAGVSQSPSNKVTEKGKDVELRCDPISGHTALYWYRQSLGQGLEFLIYFQGNSAPDKSGLPSDRFSAERTGGSVSTLTIQRTQQEDSAVYLCASSLEARGITEAFFGQGTRLTVV.

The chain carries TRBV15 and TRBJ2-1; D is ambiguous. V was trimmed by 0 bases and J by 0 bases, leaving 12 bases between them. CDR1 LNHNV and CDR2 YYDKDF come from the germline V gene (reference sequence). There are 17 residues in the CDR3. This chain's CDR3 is CATSRERSFSSYNEQFF. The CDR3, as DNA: TGTGCCACCAGCAGAGAACGCTCATTTAGCTCCTACAATGAGCAGTTCTTC.